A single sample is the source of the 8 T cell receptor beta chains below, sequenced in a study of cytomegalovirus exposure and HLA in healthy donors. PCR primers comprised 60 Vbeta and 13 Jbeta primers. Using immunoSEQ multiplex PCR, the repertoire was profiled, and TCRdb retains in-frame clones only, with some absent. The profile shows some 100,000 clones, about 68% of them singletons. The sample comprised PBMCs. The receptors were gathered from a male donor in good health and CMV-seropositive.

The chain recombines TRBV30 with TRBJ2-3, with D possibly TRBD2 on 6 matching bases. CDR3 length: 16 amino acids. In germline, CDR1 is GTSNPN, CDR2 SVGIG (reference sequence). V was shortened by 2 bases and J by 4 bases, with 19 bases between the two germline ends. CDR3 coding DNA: TGTGCCTGGAGTCCCCACCGGGGACTCGGGGCAGATACGCAGTATTTT. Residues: CAWSPHRGLGADTQYF.

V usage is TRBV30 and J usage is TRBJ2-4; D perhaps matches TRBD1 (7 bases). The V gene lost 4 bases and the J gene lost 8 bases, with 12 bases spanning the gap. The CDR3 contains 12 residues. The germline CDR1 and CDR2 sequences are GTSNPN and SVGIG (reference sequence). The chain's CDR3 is CAWTGGKDIQYF. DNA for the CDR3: TGTGCCTGGACAGGGGGGAAGGACATTCAGTACTTC.

As DNA, the CDR3 is TGTGCCAGCAGTTTGCAGGGGTTCAATGAGCAGTTCTTC. Encoded protein: CASSLQGFNEQFF. The chain employs TRBV27 and TRBJ2-1, with D tentatively TRBD1 (6 bases). V lost 3 bases, J lost 6 bases, and 9 bases lay in between. The length of the CDR3 is 13 residues. Germline CDR1 reads MNHEY; CDR2 reads SMNVEV (reference sequence).

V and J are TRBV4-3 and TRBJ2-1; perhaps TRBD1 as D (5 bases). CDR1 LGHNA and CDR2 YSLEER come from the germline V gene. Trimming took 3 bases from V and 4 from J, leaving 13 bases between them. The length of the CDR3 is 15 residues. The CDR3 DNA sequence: TGCGCCAGCAGCCAGGATAGGGGCGAATACAATGAGCAGTTCTTC. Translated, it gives CASSQDRGEYNEQFF.

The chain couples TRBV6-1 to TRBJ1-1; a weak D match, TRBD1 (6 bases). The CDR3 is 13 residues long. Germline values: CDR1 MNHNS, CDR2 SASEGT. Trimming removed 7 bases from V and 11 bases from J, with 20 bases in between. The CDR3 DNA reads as TGTGCCAGCATACGGGACATGTTGAGTTCGGCTTTCTTT. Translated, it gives CASIRDMLSSAFF.

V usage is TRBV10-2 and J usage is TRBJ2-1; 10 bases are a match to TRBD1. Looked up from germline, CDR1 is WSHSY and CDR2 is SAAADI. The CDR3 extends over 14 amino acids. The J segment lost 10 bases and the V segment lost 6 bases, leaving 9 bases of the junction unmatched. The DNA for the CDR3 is TGCGCCAGCAGAAAGGGACAGGGGTTAGGCGAGCAGTTCTTC. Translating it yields CASRKGQGLGEQFF.

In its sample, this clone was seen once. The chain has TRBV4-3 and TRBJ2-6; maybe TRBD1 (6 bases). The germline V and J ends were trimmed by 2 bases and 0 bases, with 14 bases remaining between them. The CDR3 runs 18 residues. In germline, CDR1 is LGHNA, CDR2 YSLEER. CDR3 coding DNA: TGCGCCAGCAGCCAATTGACAGGAGGAACCTCTGGGGCCAACGTCCTGACTTTC. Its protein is CASSQLTGGTSGANVLTF.

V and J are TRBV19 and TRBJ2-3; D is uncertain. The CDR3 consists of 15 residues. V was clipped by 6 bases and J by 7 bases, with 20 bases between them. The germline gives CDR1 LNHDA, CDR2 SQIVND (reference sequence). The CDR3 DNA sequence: TGTGCCAGTAGCCCTGAGGTCGGTGGATCTTATACGCAGTATTTT. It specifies CASSPEVGGSYTQYF.